Listed here are 30 T cell receptor beta chains from one sample, sequenced in a study of vaccination and CD4 T cells after COVID-19. Time point defined: late sampling 161 to 241 days after vaccination in three convalescent patients. Treatment described: approximately 10-day PBMC culture with coronavirus spike peptide pools or control peptides (ViraFEST assay). With the Oncomine TCR Beta short-read assay, DNA from cultured CD4+ T cells was sequenced. MiXCR, applied by TCRdb to the PCR reads, yields one record per CDR3 protein. The table includes tens of thousands of distinct CDR3 sequences, roughly 40% detected once. These receptors lack a known antigen. The sequencing used CD4+ T cells from blood, cultured in vitro, collected about 7 months after SARS-CoV-2 vaccination. These receptors all come from a human donor who had recovered from COVID-19.

The chain recombines TRBV6-1 with TRBJ2-3; D unclear. Germline CDR1 is MNHNS and CDR2 is SASEGT. The V end lost 6 bases, the J end lost 6 bases, and 7 bases lay between the germline ends. This CDR3 is built from 11 residues. The DNA for the CDR3 is TGTGCCAGCAGGTCTTTGGATACGCAGTATTTT. Its translation: CASRSLDTQYF.

The chain employs TRBV20-1 and TRBJ2-7; 10 bases are shared with TRBD2. The V gene's germline CDR1 is DFQATT and CDR2 SNEGSKA (reference sequence). The trim removed 3 bases at V and 0 bases at J, leaving 8 bases unmatched. This CDR3 region has 16 residues. The CDR3 DNA is TGCAGTGCTAGGGGCATTAGCGGGAGGACCTCCTACGAGCAGTACTTC. It is translated as CSARGISGRTSYEQYF.

This chain links TRBV20-1 with TRBJ2-1; 8 bases fit TRBD2. Germline V lookup: CDR1 DFQATT, CDR2 SNEGSKA (reference sequence). The length of the CDR3 is 16 residues. V dropped 0 bases and J dropped 6; count of bases not matched to a gene: 10. CDR3 sequence (DNA): TGCAGTGCTAGAGATCCGGGACTAGGGGTTAGCAATGAGCAGTTCTTC. Its translation: CSARDPGLGVSNEQFF.

This clonotype was seen a handful of times. The chain combines TRBV7-3 with TRBJ2-7, with TRBD1 matching over 7 bases. Germline V gene lookup returns CDR1 SGHTA and CDR2 FQGTGA. The CDR3 extends over 15 amino acids. With V trimmed by 1 base and J by 2 bases, 5 bases remained unmatched. Written as DNA, the CDR3 is TGTGCCAGCAGCTTAAACAGGGGACCCGCCTACGAGCAGTACTTC. Its protein is CASSLNRGPAYEQYF.

The chain couples TRBV7-9 to TRBJ2-5, with D maybe TRBD2 (8 bases). The CDR3 length is 20 residues. The V gene's germline CDR1 is SEHNR and CDR2 FQNEAQ (reference sequence). Deletions cut 1 base from V and 3 bases from J, with 27 bases between. The CDR3 region has the DNA TGTGCCAGCAGCTTAGAGGGGGCGGGCCAGAGTAGCGGGAATAAAGAGACCCAGTACTTC. Amino acids: CASSLEGAGQSSGNKETQYF.

The chain employs TRBV7-8 and TRBJ1-2; D is undetermined. Looked up from germline, CDR1 is SGHVS and CDR2 is FQNEAQ. With 5 bases removed from V and 13 bases from J, the gap between germline ends came to 20 bases. This CDR3 has 13 residues. The CDR3 sequence: CASSPLFRGQTTF. The CDR3 DNA reads TGTGCCAGCAGCCCTTTATTTCGCGGGCAGACCACCTTC.

This clonotype was counted a few times. This chain connects TRBV6-1 to TRBJ2-7, with D perhaps matching TRBD1 (5 bases). CDR3 size: 15 residues. Trimming took 4 bases from V and 0 from J, leaving 13 bases between them. Germline assignment: CDR1 MNHNS and CDR2 SASEGT. This CDR3 is CASSVDSNLSYEQYF. CDR3 DNA: TGTGCCAGCAGTGTTGACAGCAACCTCTCCTACGAGCAGTACTTC.

This clonotype occurred a few times. The chain employs TRBV7-2 and TRBJ2-7; D is possibly TRBD2 (6 bases). The V gene's germline CDR1 is SGHTA and CDR2 FQGNSA. The ends were cut back, 4 bases at V and 7 bases at J, with 14 bases in the middle. This CDR3 has 13 amino acids. The CDR3 is CASSSVRGGEQYF. CDR3 sequence (DNA): TGTGCCAGCAGCTCCGTCCGAGGAGGGGAGCAGTACTTC.

The V gene is TRBV4-2, the J gene TRBJ2-1; 13 positions agree with TRBD2. Germline lookup yields CDR1 LGHNA and CDR2 YNFKEQ. The CDR3 is 19 residues long. V shed 4 bases, J shed 6 bases, and the junction held 15 bases outside the gene matches. Here the CDR3 reads CASSPQGGSGTSGINEQFF. DNA for the CDR3: TGTGCCAGCAGCCCTCAAGGGGGGAGTGGGACTAGCGGGATCAATGAGCAGTTCTTC.

The V gene is TRBV10-3, the J gene TRBJ1-1, with D possibly being TRBD1 (6 bases). Germline-derived CDR1 and CDR2 are ENHRY and SYGVKD. Trimming pared 6 bases from V and 0 bases from J, leaving 11 bases between. The CDR3 spans 14 residues. In DNA form, the CDR3 reads TGTGCCATCAGGCCGGACAGCGTGAACACTGAAGCTTTCTTT. Its protein is CAIRPDSVNTEAFF.

The gene calls are TRBV2 and TRBJ1-6; 9 nucleotides line up with TRBD1. J lost 8 bases, V lost 8 bases, and 13 bases had no gene match. This CDR3 is 16 amino acids long. From germline, CDR1 is SNHLY and CDR2 FYNNEI. DNA for the CDR3: TGTGCCAGCCGAAGATATAGGGGACAGGGTCATTCACCCCTCCACTTT. Translated, it gives CASRRYRGQGHSPLHF.

J is TRBJ2-1 and V is TRBV24-1; 15 bases fit TRBD2. The J segment lost 5 bases and the V segment lost 4 bases, leaving 5 bases of the junction unmatched. The CDR3 has 17 residues. The V gene's germline CDR1 is KGHDR and CDR2 SFDVKD. The chain's CDR3 is CATSDRTSGRAHNEQFF. The CDR3 DNA sequence: TGTGCCACCAGTGACCGGACTAGCGGGAGGGCCCACAATGAGCAGTTCTTC.

V gene TRBV20-1 combines with J gene TRBJ1-1; no firm D call. V was cut by 3 bases and J by 1 base, with 12 bases left in between. The CDR3 has 14 amino acids. The germline gives CDR1 DFQATT, CDR2 SNEGSKA (reference sequence). This CDR3 is CSASDRRKNTEAFF. CDR3 bases: TGCAGTGCTAGTGATCGGAGGAAGAACACTGAAGCTTTCTTT.

The chain recombines TRBV5-1 with TRBJ2-1, with 10 bases that match TRBD2. The germline V gene has CDR1 SGHRS and CDR2 YFSETQ. Losses at the gene ends were 4 bases for V and 0 bases for J; bases not matched to a gene: 4. This CDR3 is built from 16 residues. The CDR3 DNA reads TGCGCCAGCAGCCCAAGACTAGCGGGCTCCTACAATGAGCAGTTCTTC. It specifies CASSPRLAGSYNEQFF.

The gene calls are TRBV20-1 and TRBJ2-3; tentatively, D is TRBD2 (5 bases). The CDR3 is 16 residues long. The ends were cut back, 5 bases at V and 3 bases at J, with 21 bases in the middle. Looked up from germline, CDR1 is DFQATT and CDR2 is SNEGSKA (reference sequence). The CDR3 protein is CSASPTAGTTTDTQYF. For the CDR3, the DNA is TGCAGTGCTTCTCCCACTGCGGGCACAACAACAGATACGCAGTATTTT.

This clonotype was found a few times. V usage is TRBV7-9 and J usage is TRBJ2-1; D gene uncertain. Trimming stripped 4 bases from V and 7 bases from J, with 8 bases between. This CDR3 is built from 12 residues. Germline V gene sequence: CDR1 SEHNR, CDR2 FQNEAQ (reference sequence). CDR3 in amino acids: CASSYGGNEQFF. CDR3 coding DNA: TGTGCCAGCAGCTACGGTGGGAATGAGCAGTTCTTC.

The rearrangement joins TRBV15 to TRBJ2-1, with TRBD2 matching 9 bases. The CDR3 totals 16 residues. CDR1 and CDR2 (germline): LNHNV, YYDKDF (reference sequence). V shed 1 base, J shed 3 bases, and the junction held 4 bases outside the gene matches. CDR3 coding DNA: TGTGCCACCAGCAGAGGCAGCGGGAGGTTCTACAATGAGCAGTTCTTC. Its protein product is CATSRGSGRFYNEQFF. Supplemented by reference TRBV15 and TRBJ2-1, the full variable domain reads DAMVIQNPRYQVTQFGKPVTLSCSQTLNHNVMYWYQQKSSQAPKLLFHYYDKDFNNEADTPDNFQSRRPNTSFCFLDIRSPGLGDTAMYLCATSRGSGRFYNEQFFGPGTRLTVL.

This sequence joins TRBV6-1 and TRBJ2-5; maybe TRBD1 (5 bases). V was pared by 1 base and J by 7 bases, with 10 bases between. This CDR3 is 13 amino acids long. Germline CDR1 MNHNS, CDR2 SASEGT. The CDR3 here is CASSEVSQGTQYF. In nucleotides, the CDR3 is TGTGCCAGCAGTGAAGTTAGTCAGGGGACCCAGTACTTC.

This chain links TRBV6-5 with TRBJ1-2, with D possibly TRBD1 on 5 matching bases. Germline values: CDR1 MNHEY, CDR2 SVGAGI. CDR3 length: 13 residues. Trimming pared 4 bases from V and 2 bases from J, leaving 8 bases between. CDR3 residues: CASSFGTNYGYTF. CDR3 coding DNA: TGTGCCAGCAGTTTCGGGACGAACTATGGCTACACCTTC.

This clonotype was seen more than once but under ten times. This chain connects TRBV7-2 to TRBJ2-3; TRBD2 matches 13 bases. J lost 1 base, V lost 4 bases, and 8 bases had no gene match. From germline, CDR1 is SGHTA and CDR2 FQGNSA. The CDR3 has 18 residues. The DNA of the CDR3 is TGTGCCAGCAGCTCTGGGACTAGCGGGACTGCCGGCACAGATACGCAGTATTTT. Translation: CASSSGTSGTAGTDTQYF.

J is TRBJ2-5 and V is TRBV19, with no clear D. This CDR3 has 13 residues. Germline V gene data show CDR1 as LNHDA and CDR2 as SQIVND (reference sequence). The V end was cut by 3 bases, the J end by 0 bases, with 5 bases between. The CDR3 sequence is CASSMNNQETQYF. As DNA, the CDR3 is TGTGCCAGTAGTATGAACAACCAAGAGACCCAGTACTTC. Full variable domain (rest looked up from reference TRBV19 and TRBJ2-5): DGGITQSPKYLFRKEGQNVTLSCEQNLNHDAMYWYRQDPGQGLRLIYYSQIVNDFQKGDIAEGYSVSREKKESFPLTVTSAQKNPTAFYLCASSMNNQETQYFGPGTRLLVL.

This clonotype has just a few counts. V usage is TRBV20-1 and J usage is TRBJ1-5; D perhaps matches TRBD1 (5 bases). CDR3 size: 15 residues. Looked up from germline, CDR1 is DFQATT and CDR2 is SNEGSKA (reference sequence). Trimming took off 4 bases at V and 4 bases at J, with 17 bases between the two ends. The CDR3 coding sequence is TGCAGTGCTATCCCAGAGGAGGGGTCTAATCAGCCCCAGCATTTT. Residues: CSAIPEEGSNQPQHF.

This clonotype was counted a few times. The rearrangement joins TRBV7-3 to TRBJ2-7; the match to TRBD2 covers 8 bases. Germline-derived CDR1 and CDR2 are SGHTA and FQGTGA. There are 16 residues in the CDR3. With 4 bases clipped from V and 1 base from J, the junction kept 9 bases outside the gene matches. The CDR3 DNA reads as TGTGCCAGCAGCTCGGGGGGGAGGCGGAGGTCCTACGAGCAGTACTTC. Translated: CASSSGGRRRSYEQYF. The full variable domain, with the rest looked up from reference TRBV7-3 and TRBJ2-7, is GAGVSQTPSNKVTEKGKYVELRCDPISGHTALYWYRQSLGQGPEFLIYFQGTGAADDSGLPNDRFFAVRPEGSVSTLKIQRTERGDSAVYLCASSSGGRRRSYEQYFGPGTRLTVT.

This clonotype has just a few counts. The rearrangement links TRBV7-2 to TRBJ1-6, with 9 bases fitting TRBD1. The V gene's germline CDR1 is SGHTA and CDR2 FQGNSA. J gave up 9 bases and V 5 bases, and 5 bases lay outside the gene matches. This CDR3 is 14 amino acids long. CDR3 sequence (DNA): TGTGCCAGCAGCCCGGGACAGGGTGTTTCACCCCTCCACTTT. Translating gives CASSPGQGVSPLHF.

There are a few counts of this clonotype. The chain joins TRBV7-9 to TRBJ1-2; no firm D call. V was clipped by 1 base and J by 5 bases, with 8 bases between them. CDR1 and CDR2 from the germline V gene are SEHNR and FQNEAQ (reference sequence). The CDR3 runs 13 residues. CDR3 region: CASSLDYGYGYTF. CDR3 DNA: TGTGCCAGCAGCTTAGATTATGGGTATGGCTACACCTTC.

Here the CDR3 DNA reads TGCAGTGCGCAACGGGATTCCTACGAGCAGTACTTC. It specifies CSAQRDSYEQYF. V gene TRBV20-1 combines with J gene TRBJ2-7, with D maybe TRBD2 (5 bases). Germline-derived CDR1 and CDR2 are DFQATT and SNEGSKA (reference sequence). The V gene lost 6 bases and the J gene lost 1 base, with 10 bases spanning the gap. This CDR3 contains 12 residues.

The V gene is TRBV27, the J gene TRBJ2-3, with a tentative D call TRBD2 (6 bases). CDR3 length equals 16 residues. V was trimmed by 1 base and J by 0 bases, leaving 11 bases between them. The V gene's germline CDR1 is MNHEY and CDR2 SMNVEV (reference sequence). The CDR3 sequence: CASSLYTSSSTDTQYF. The CDR3 coding sequence is TGTGCCAGCAGTTTATACACTAGCAGCAGCACAGATACGCAGTATTTT.

This clonotype was seen a handful of times. The chain links TRBV7-8 to TRBJ1-5, with a tentative D call TRBD1 (6 bases). The CDR3 length is 14 residues. The V and J ends lost 4 bases and 7 bases respectively, with 14 bases between them. Per the germline V gene, CDR1 is SGHVS and CDR2 is FQNEAQ. CDR3 in DNA: TGTGCCAGCAGCTCAGACAGGCAACGGCAGCCCCAGCATTTT. Its protein is CASSSDRQRQPQHF.

The chain joins TRBV12-3 or TRBV12-4 to TRBJ1-6; 8 bases line up with TRBD1. The CDR3 spans 12 residues. Germline trimming cut 6 bases from V and 11 bases from J; bases unmatched to any gene: 3. The CDR3 here is CASRDRGPPLHF. The CDR3 DNA sequence: TGTGCCAGCAGAGACAGGGGCCCACCCCTCCACTTT.

Relative to its sample, this clonotype is medium-sized (0.01 to 0.1%). The chain is built from TRBV20-1 and TRBJ2-7; 8 positions match TRBD2. CDR1 is DFQATT and CDR2 is SNEGSKA in the germline V gene (reference sequence). This CDR3 has 12 residues. CDR3 nucleotide sequence: TGCGCCCAGAGGAGCGGGAGCTACGAGCAGTACTTC. Protein product: CAQRSGSYEQYF.